These T cell receptor beta chains were read from a single sample in a study of blood T cell repertoires in COVID-19. The repertoire was sequenced with immunoSEQ multiplex PCR; TCRdb's copy has only in-frame clones and lacks some. The sample contains a few hundred thousand clones, 85% of which appear only once. Specimen: PBMCs or T cells enriched from blood (not recorded which). These TCRs come from a woman aged 50 to 60 who had recovered from COVID-19. Each CDR3 is given with its conserved first and last residue. A D gene is named only where the DNA matches it firmly.

CDR3 protein: CASSPRGHWYGYTF
D gene: .
J gene: TRBJ1-2
V gene: TRBV19

CDR3 protein: CASSHGLADNEQFF
D gene: TRBD2
J gene: TRBJ2-1
V gene: TRBV14

CDR3 protein: CAWRETTGINQPQHF
D gene: .
J gene: TRBJ1-5
V gene: TRBV30

CDR3 protein: CASSTGINTGELFF
D gene: .
J gene: TRBJ2-2
V gene: TRBV3-1/TRBV3-2

CDR3 protein: CASSPPPVQGNTEAFF
D gene: .
J gene: TRBJ1-1
V gene: TRBV7-9

CDR3 protein: CASRLGQGYEKLFF
D gene: TRBD1
J gene: TRBJ1-4
V gene: TRBV19

CDR3 protein: CAWAGRTSGYEQYF
D gene: TRBD2
J gene: TRBJ2-7
V gene: TRBV30

CDR3 protein: CATSDSGELFF
D gene: .
J gene: TRBJ2-2
V gene: TRBV24-1

CDR3 protein: CASSAGTASTNYGYTF
D gene: TRBD1
J gene: TRBJ1-2
V gene: TRBV18

CDR3 protein: CASSPFGDLSEQYF
D gene: .
J gene: TRBJ2-7
V gene: TRBV6-5

CDR3 protein: CASSIELGTAYFTDTQYF
D gene: TRBD1
J gene: TRBJ2-3
V gene: TRBV19

CDR3 protein: CASSRDRANTEAFF
D gene: TRBD1
J gene: TRBJ1-1
V gene: TRBV7-9

CDR3 protein: CASSPLPGGRDTQYF
D gene: TRBD2
J gene: TRBJ2-3
V gene: TRBV19

CDR3 protein: CASNTLQGAGMNTGELFF
D gene: TRBD1
J gene: TRBJ2-2
V gene: TRBV19

CDR3 protein: CASSEILLSNQPQHF
D gene: .
J gene: TRBJ1-5
V gene: TRBV2

CDR3 protein: CASSQDPGPIPTGELFF
D gene: .
J gene: TRBJ2-2
V gene: TRBV4-1

CDR3 protein: CASSLKGDQPQHF
D gene: .
J gene: TRBJ1-5
V gene: TRBV7-2

CDR3 protein: CASSTRRGNYGYTF
D gene: TRBD1
J gene: TRBJ1-2
V gene: TRBV7-2

CDR3 protein: CASSLATQHSTDTQYF
D gene: .
J gene: TRBJ2-3
V gene: TRBV5-6

CDR3 protein: CASSPAGNQPQHF
D gene: .
J gene: TRBJ1-5
V gene: TRBV25-1

CDR3 protein: CASSPGTGGASPLHF
D gene: TRBD1
J gene: TRBJ1-6
V gene: TRBV19

CDR3 protein: CASSQAGAFRFF
D gene: .
J gene: TRBJ2-1
V gene: TRBV16

CDR3 protein: CASSRWSSEQFF
D gene: .
J gene: TRBJ2-1
V gene: TRBV11-2

CDR3 protein: CASSPSSSSYNSPLHF
D gene: .
J gene: TRBJ1-6
V gene: TRBV18

CDR3 protein: CSVAQRGGNQPQHF
D gene: .
J gene: TRBJ1-5
V gene: TRBV29-1

CDR3 protein: CASSQEWEGWKTEAFF
D gene: .
J gene: TRBJ1-1
V gene: TRBV4-2

CDR3 protein: CATSLQGQETQYF
D gene: .
J gene: TRBJ2-5
V gene: TRBV15

CDR3 protein: CASSLDGLAGYEQYF
D gene: TRBD2
J gene: TRBJ2-7
V gene: TRBV5-1

CDR3 protein: CASSLAGAEETQYF
D gene: .
J gene: TRBJ2-5
V gene: TRBV7-2

CDR3 protein: CASSQVRNSPLHF
D gene: .
J gene: TRBJ1-6
V gene: TRBV4-1

CDR3 protein: CASRPPGQGNYNSPLHF
D gene: TRBD1
J gene: TRBJ1-6
V gene: TRBV19

CDR3 protein: CASSSGVNEKLFF
D gene: .
J gene: TRBJ1-4
V gene: TRBV7-9

CDR3 protein: CASSLSSYEQYF
D gene: .
J gene: TRBJ2-7
V gene: TRBV6-2/TRBV6-3

CDR3 protein: CASSEVGDTHYEQYF
D gene: .
J gene: TRBJ2-7
V gene: TRBV6-1

CDR3 protein: CASSYGQGLAKNIQYF
D gene: TRBD1
J gene: TRBJ2-4
V gene: TRBV14

CDR3 protein: CASSVRDRTTEAFF
D gene: TRBD1
J gene: TRBJ1-1
V gene: TRBV2

CDR3 protein: CASKGGGKLFF
D gene: .
J gene: TRBJ1-4
V gene: TRBV12-3/TRBV12-4

CDR3 protein: CASSDPRGRGRETQYF
D gene: .
J gene: TRBJ2-5
V gene: TRBV6-1

CDR3 protein: CASSPPSFYEQYF
D gene: .
J gene: TRBJ2-7
V gene: TRBV18

CDR3 protein: CASSPNEYQPQHF
D gene: .
J gene: TRBJ1-5
V gene: TRBV7-9

CDR3 protein: CASSLGGGEGVGYTF
D gene: .
J gene: TRBJ1-2
V gene: TRBV7-8